This TCR beta chain was captured in a study of low-dose radiotherapy and immunotherapy resistance in tumors. In the study overall: Per fraction, Cohort 1 was given 0.5 Gy every 2 weeks, for a total of 6.5 Gy. Every two weeks, cyclophosphamide 200 mg/m2 was infused one day before radiation plus immunotherapy.

This CDR3 has 14 amino acids. V was shortened by 6 bases and J by 5 bases, with 19 bases between the two germline ends. CDR1 and CDR2 (germline): SQVTM, ANQGSEA. Primers used for first-strand cDNA, a TRAV- and TRBV-specific set, covered both alpha and beta chains. With a constant-region primer and a V-primer adapter, TCRs were subjected to about 20 PCR cycles of amplification. TCRdb redid the calling of the reads with MiXCR, one entry per CDR3 protein. There are roughly 54,000 distinct CDR3 sequences in the sample; less than 25% occur only once, and around 6% lies in the top ten. This clonotype was counted many times. As to time point: before trial treatment.

The starting material was PBMCs, obtained before treatment. The source is a male donor with prostate cancer. This chain joins TRBV29-1 and TRBJ2-5, with D possibly TRBD1 on 8 matching bases. The CDR3 DNA is TGCAGCGTCCCCCTCGACAGGGGAGGGGAGACCCAGTACTTC. Protein product: CSVPLDRGGETQYF.